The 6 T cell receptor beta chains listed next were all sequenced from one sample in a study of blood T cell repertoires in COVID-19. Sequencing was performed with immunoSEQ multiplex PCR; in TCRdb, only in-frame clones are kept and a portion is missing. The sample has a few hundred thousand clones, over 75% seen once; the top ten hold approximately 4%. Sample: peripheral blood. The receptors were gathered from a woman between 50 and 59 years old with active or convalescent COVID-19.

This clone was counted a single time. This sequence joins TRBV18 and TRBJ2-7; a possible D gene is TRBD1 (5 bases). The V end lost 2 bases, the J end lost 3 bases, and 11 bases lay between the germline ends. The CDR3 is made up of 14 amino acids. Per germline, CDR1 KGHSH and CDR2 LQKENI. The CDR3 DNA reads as TGTGCCAGCTCACCATTGGCCGACAGCTACGAGCAGTACTTC. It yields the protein CASSPLADSYEQYF. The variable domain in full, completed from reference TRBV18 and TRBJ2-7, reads NAGVMQNPRHLVRRRGQEARLRCSPMKGHSHVYWYRQLPEEGLKFMVYLQKENIIDESGMPKERFSAEFPKEGPSILRIQQVVRGDSAAYFCASSPLADSYEQYFGPGTRLTVT.

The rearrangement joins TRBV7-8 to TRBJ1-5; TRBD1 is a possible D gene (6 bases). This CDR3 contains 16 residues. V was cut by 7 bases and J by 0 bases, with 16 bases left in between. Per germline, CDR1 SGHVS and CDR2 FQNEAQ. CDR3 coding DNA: TGTGCCAGCACCCCGGGGGGGGCCTATAGCAATCAGCCCCAGCATTTT. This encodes CASTPGGAYSNQPQHF.

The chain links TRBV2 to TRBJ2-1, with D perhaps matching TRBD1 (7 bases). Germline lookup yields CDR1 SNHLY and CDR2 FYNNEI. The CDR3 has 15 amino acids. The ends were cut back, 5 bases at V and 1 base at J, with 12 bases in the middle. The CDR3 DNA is TGTGCCAGCAGTCTACAGGGGAGGTCCTACAATGAGCAGTTCTTC. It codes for CASSLQGRSYNEQFF.

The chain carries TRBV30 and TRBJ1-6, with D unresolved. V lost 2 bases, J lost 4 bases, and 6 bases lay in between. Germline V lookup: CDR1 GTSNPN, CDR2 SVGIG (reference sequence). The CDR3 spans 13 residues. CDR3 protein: CAWSTQYNSPLHF. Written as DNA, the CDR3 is TGTGCCTGGAGTACACAGTATAATTCACCCCTCCACTTT.

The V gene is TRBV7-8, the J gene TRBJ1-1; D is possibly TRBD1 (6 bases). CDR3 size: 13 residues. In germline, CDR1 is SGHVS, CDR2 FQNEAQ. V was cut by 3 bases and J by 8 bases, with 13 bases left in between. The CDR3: CASSFLDGTEAFF. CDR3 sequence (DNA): TGTGCCAGCAGCTTCCTGGATGGGACAGAAGCTTTCTTT.

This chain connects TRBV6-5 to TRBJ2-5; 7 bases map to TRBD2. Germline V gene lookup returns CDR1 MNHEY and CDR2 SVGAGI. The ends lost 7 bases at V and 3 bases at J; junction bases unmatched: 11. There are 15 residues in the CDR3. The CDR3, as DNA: TGTGCCAGCAAGGAAGGAGGGGCGGGGGAAGAGACCCAGTACTTC. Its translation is CASKEGGAGEETQYF.